In its sample, the clone carrying this T cell receptor (beta chain) was seen a few times. The CDR3 covers 16 residues. Germline V lookup: CDR1 SGHTS, CDR2 YDEGEE. Trimming took off 1 base at V and 1 base at J, with 12 bases between the two ends. The sample originates from a study of blood T cell repertoires in COVID-19. Study-wide background: From T cells, B-cell-depleted T cells, or PBMCs came the material, which was cDNA or gDNA.

Sequencing was performed with immunoSEQ multiplex PCR; in TCRdb, only in-frame clones are kept and a portion is missing. Of roughly 420,000 clones in the sample, 85% to 90% were seen once. Participants' own reports of clinical history determined their cohort assignment. The specimen was PBMCs or T cells enriched from blood (not recorded which). The source is a woman younger than 45 with acute COVID-19. V gene TRBV5-8 combines with J gene TRBJ1-5; weak D call: TRBD1 (6 bases). The DNA of the CDR3 is TGTGCCAGCAGCTTGACAGGGTGGTTAAGCAATCAGCCCCAGCATTTT. It yields the protein CASSLTGWLSNQPQHF.